One and the same sample provided the 28 T cell receptor beta chains below, sequenced in a study of vaccination effects on CD4 cells after COVID-19. Before any sequencing was done, the ViraFEST assay used viral peptide pools to expand antigen-specific CD4+ T cells. Culture proceeded for 10 days, and CD4+ T cells were then isolated. No cognate antigen is known for these TCRs. Sequencing used immunoSEQ multiplex PCR; TCRdb keeps in-frame clones, though not all of them. In the table there are roughly 11,000 clones, about 74% of which are singletons. This specimen was CD4+ T cells from PBMCs cultured with HCoV-229E spike peptides, taken before COVID-19 vaccination. Receptors were obtained from a human donor who received a COVID-19 vaccine.

The V gene is TRBV30, the J gene TRBJ2-3, with D tentatively TRBD2 (6 bases). The V and J ends lost 2 bases and 0 bases respectively, with 24 bases between them. This CDR3 has 19 amino acids. Germline CDR1 is GTSNPN and CDR2 is SVGIG (reference sequence). The CDR3 is CAWSKTPGLRKTSTDTQYF. CDR3 sequence (DNA): TGTGCCTGGAGTAAAACTCCGGGACTCCGAAAAACTAGCACAGATACGCAGTATTTT.

The genes are TRBV9 and TRBJ2-3, with TRBD2 identical over 11 bases. This CDR3 is 16 amino acids long. The V gene end was trimmed by 0 bases and the J gene end by 4 bases; junction bases not matched to a gene: 4. Germline V gene sequence: CDR1 SGDLS, CDR2 YYNGEE. In nucleotides, the CDR3 is TGTGCCAGCAGCGTAGTGGTAGCGGGGGGGCCAGATACGCAGTATTTT. Translating it yields CASSVVVAGGPDTQYF.

The chain uses TRBV28 and TRBJ1-2; 10 positions match TRBD1. V trimming: 5 bases; J trimming: 6 bases; junction bases outside the gene matches: 12. This CDR3 contains 16 residues. Germline CDR1 MDHEN, CDR2 SYDVKM. The CDR3 nucleotides are TGTGCCAGCAGTACAACTCAGGGACAGGGGCACGATGGCTACACCTTC. It codes for CASSTTQGQGHDGYTF.

Only a few counts were recorded for this clone. The chain links TRBV7-2 to TRBJ1-2; no definite D call. V was shortened by 1 base and J by 4 bases, with 7 bases between the two germline ends. Germline CDR1 is SGHTA and CDR2 is FQGNSA. The CDR3 runs to 13 residues. Written as DNA, the CDR3 is TGTGCCAGCAGCTTAGACAGCCTCTATGGCTACACCTTC. As protein: CASSLDSLYGYTF.

The table lists this clone with a count of one. V is TRBV6-6 and J is TRBJ2-3, with TRBD2 matching 8 bases. Germline-derived CDR1 and CDR2 are MNHNY and SVGAGI (reference sequence). The CDR3 consists of 14 residues. V dropped 10 bases and J dropped 1; count of bases not matched to a gene: 7. The CDR3 DNA reads TGTGCCACAGTCTTCGGGGGGGGCACAGATACGCAGTATTTT. The encoded protein is CATVFGGGTDTQYF.

This clone was recorded a few times. This chain's CDR3 is CASSTGLFKAFF. Here the CDR3 DNA reads TGTGCCAGCAGTACCGGGCTTTTTAAAGCTTTCTTT. V is TRBV6-2 or TRBV6-3 and J is TRBJ1-1, with D unresolved. This CDR3 contains 12 residues. The V end lost 5 bases, the J end lost 9 bases, and 13 bases lay between the germline ends. Germline CDR1 and CDR2: MNHEY and SVGEGT.

The chain recombines TRBV12-3 or TRBV12-4 with TRBJ2-7; D possibly corresponds to TRBD2 (7 bases). There are 12 residues in the CDR3. The V end was cut by 3 bases, the J end by 6 bases, with 9 bases between. The CDR3 protein is CASSFRGGEQYF. The CDR3 bases are TGTGCCAGCAGTTTTAGGGGGGGCGAGCAGTACTTC.

The chain couples TRBV19 to TRBJ1-6; no clear D. Trimming left V 3 bases short and J 9 bases short, with 9 bases between. Germline V gene lookup returns CDR1 LNHDA and CDR2 SQIVND (reference sequence). This CDR3 region has 13 residues. The CDR3 here is CASSMTEVSPLHF. CDR3 DNA: TGTGCCAGTAGTATGACCGAGGTTTCACCCCTCCACTTT.

The chain links TRBV5-1 to TRBJ2-5, with unresolved D. Looked up from germline, CDR1 is SGHRS and CDR2 is YFSETQ. CDR3 size: 12 residues. V gave up 2 bases and J gave up 2 bases, with 4 bases separating them. The CDR3, as DNA: TGCGCCAGCAGCTTCAATCAAGAGACCCAGTACTTC. This translates into CASSFNQETQYF.

The CDR3 protein is CASADLSGSYEQYF. The CDR3 nucleotides read TGTGCCAGCGCCGATCTTAGCGGATCCTACGAGCAGTACTTC. The gene calls are TRBV2 and TRBJ2-7, with a weak D call TRBD2 (6 bases). The CDR3 contains 14 residues. Germline CDR1 reads SNHLY; CDR2 reads FYNNEI. The V gene lost 8 bases and the J gene lost 1 base, with 15 bases spanning the gap.

The CDR3 region has the DNA TGTGCCAGCAGCCCGCGGGGGGGGCGTACTGAAGCTTTCTTT. Translated: CASSPRGGRTEAFF. V gene TRBV3-1 (or the pseudogene TRBV3-2) combines with J gene TRBJ1-1; perhaps TRBD1 as D (6 bases). V lost 4 bases and J 5 bases, leaving 14 bases between the germline ends. The germline V gene has CDR1 LGHDT and CDR2 YNNKEL (reference sequence). The CDR3 is made up of 14 amino acids.

The chain carries TRBV11-2 and TRBJ2-7; no firm D call. This CDR3 spans 14 amino acids. Looked up from germline, CDR1 is SGHAT and CDR2 is FQNNGV. The V end lost 0 bases, the J end lost 7 bases, and 13 bases lay between the germline ends. In DNA form, the CDR3 reads TGTGCCAGCAGCTTAGAGGGCACATCGAGGGAGCAGTACTTC. Its protein product is CASSLEGTSREQYF. The entire variable domain, with the rest obtained from reference TRBV11-2 and TRBJ2-7, is as follows: EAGVAQSPRYKIIEKRQSVAFWCNPISGHATLYWYQQILGQGPKLLIQFQNNGVVDDSQLPKDRFSAERLKGVDSTLKIQPAKLEDSAVYLCASSLEGTSREQYFGPGTRLTVT.

The chain joins TRBV6-5 to TRBJ2-7; D may be TRBD2 (6 bases). V was clipped by 2 bases and J by 2 bases, with 10 bases between them. The germline gives CDR1 MNHEY, CDR2 SVGAGI. This CDR3 contains 14 residues. This CDR3 reads CASSYSSGTYEQYF. The CDR3 DNA follows: TGTGCCAGCAGTTACAGTAGCGGCACCTACGAGCAGTACTTC.

The chain employs TRBV28 and TRBJ2-7; D may correspond to TRBD1 or TRBD2 (6 bases each). Germline-derived CDR1 and CDR2 are MDHEN and SYDVKM. V lost 3 bases and J lost 4, with 19 bases in between. The CDR3 is made up of 16 amino acids. The CDR3 DNA sequence: TGTGCCAGCAGTTTTAGGTGGGGGGCGGATGGGTACGAGCAGTACTTC. Amino acids: CASSFRWGADGYEQYF.

This rearrangement joins TRBV28 to TRBJ1-3; D is ambiguous. The CDR3 runs 14 residues. Trimming took 7 bases from V and 0 from J, leaving 10 bases between them. CDR1 is MDHEN, CDR2 SYDVKM, per germline. In DNA form, the CDR3 reads TGTGCCAGCATGGACGGCAGCTCTGGAAACACCATATATTTT. Encoded protein: CASMDGSSGNTIYF.

In its sample, this clone is large. V is TRBV19 and J is TRBJ1-3; the D is unclear. Germline V gene sequence: CDR1 LNHDA, CDR2 SQIVND (reference sequence). The V gene lost 5 bases and the J gene lost 0 bases, with 14 bases spanning the gap. The CDR3 has 16 amino acids. CDR3 sequence (DNA): TGTGCCAGTAGTCTCCACAGTGCCTCCTCTGGAAACACCATATATTTT. Translated, it gives CASSLHSASSGNTIYF. The full variable domain, completed using reference TRBV19 and TRBJ1-3, is DGGITQSPKYLFRKEGQNVTLSCEQNLNHDAMYWYRQDPGQGLRLIYYSQIVNDFQKGDIAEGYSVSREKKESFPLTVTSAQKNPTAFYLCASSLHSASSGNTIYFGEGSWLTVV.

This sequence joins TRBV28 and TRBJ1-2, with D unresolved. From germline, CDR1 is MDHEN and CDR2 SYDVKM. The V end lost 5 bases, the J end lost 1 base, and 11 bases lay between the germline ends. This CDR3 has 14 amino acids. The CDR3 protein is CASSSGVSNYGYTF. CDR3 nucleotide sequence: TGTGCCAGCAGTAGCGGGGTCAGTAACTATGGCTACACCTTC.

The table lists this clone with a few counts. The rearrangement links TRBV6-1 to TRBJ2-1, with D perhaps TRBD2 (6 bases). Germline CDR1 reads MNHNS; CDR2 reads SASEGT. V was pared by 0 bases and J by 5 bases, with 8 bases between. CDR3 length equals 14 residues. The CDR3 is CASSEAGRNNEQFF. Written as DNA, the CDR3 is TGTGCCAGCAGTGAAGCAGGGAGGAACAATGAGCAGTTCTTC.

V is TRBV7-6 and J is TRBJ2-7, with a tentative D call TRBD2 (5 bases). The CDR3 runs to 16 residues. V lost 0 bases and J lost 1, with 13 bases in between. From germline, CDR1 is SGHVS and CDR2 FNYEAQ. The CDR3 spells CASSLAEEAQSYEQYF. The CDR3 DNA reads as TGTGCCAGCAGCTTAGCGGAGGAGGCGCAATCCTACGAGCAGTACTTC.

This chain links TRBV4-3 with TRBJ2-4, with D possibly TRBD1 on 6 matching bases. There are 17 residues in the CDR3. V lost 1 base and J lost 3, with 16 bases in between. CDR1 and CDR2 from the germline V gene are LGHNA and YSLEER. The CDR3 loop is CASSQAKQGFGKNIQYF. Written as DNA, the CDR3 is TGCGCCAGCAGCCAAGCCAAACAGGGATTCGGCAAAAACATTCAGTACTTC.

This clone was detected once. This chain links TRBV20-1 with TRBJ2-7, with a tentative D call TRBD1 (6 bases). CDR3 length: 13 amino acids. The V and J ends lost 3 bases and 3 bases respectively, with 12 bases between them. Germline CDR1 is DFQATT and CDR2 is SNEGSKA (reference sequence). The CDR3 coding sequence is TGCAGTGCTAGTTCCACAGGGTACTACGAGCAGTACTTC. This translates into CSASSTGYYEQYF.

This clone was seen more than once but under ten times. V usage is TRBV27 and J usage is TRBJ1-2; possible D gene TRBD1, 5 bases. The germline V gene has CDR1 MNHEY and CDR2 SMNVEV (reference sequence). This CDR3 region has 15 residues. V lost 5 bases and J 5 bases, leaving 18 bases between the germline ends. The CDR3 DNA is TGTGCCAGCAGTGACGTTGGACACACAAGTTATGGCTACACCTTC. This sequence encodes CASSDVGHTSYGYTF.

This chain joins TRBV10-3 and TRBJ2-7, with TRBD2 matching 10 bases. The trim removed 10 bases at V and 3 bases at J, leaving 12 bases unmatched. CDR1 is ENHRY, CDR2 SYGVKD, per germline. The CDR3 runs 15 residues. CDR3 bases: TGTGCCAGCTCCCCCGGGACTAGCGTTATCTACGAGCAGTACTTC. It translates to CASSPGTSVIYEQYF.

The chain has TRBV6-1 and TRBJ1-2, with D unresolved. With 3 bases removed from V and 5 bases from J, the gap between germline ends came to 16 bases. Germline CDR1 reads MNHNS; CDR2 reads SASEGT. This CDR3 comprises 15 residues. The CDR3 DNA sequence: TGTGCCAGCAGTGACCCCCGGCGGTCGATGTATGGCTACACCTTC. Protein: CASSDPRRSMYGYTF.

The chain carries TRBV7-9 and TRBJ1-2; D call uncertain. V was clipped by 1 base and J by 4 bases, with 7 bases between them. The CDR3 is 13 amino acids. In germline, CDR1 is SEHNR, CDR2 FQNEAQ (reference sequence). CDR3 loop: CASSLDASYGYTF. The CDR3 nucleotides are TGTGCCAGCAGCTTAGATGCATCCTATGGCTACACCTTC.

This clone counts as large. The chain has TRBV18 and TRBJ1-4; D ambiguous. The CDR3 covers 13 residues. V lost 3 bases to trimming and J lost 4 bases, with 6 bases between them. The germline CDR1 and CDR2 sequences are KGHSH and LQKENI. The CDR3 here is CASSPDINEKLFF. The CDR3 DNA follows: TGTGCCAGCTCACCCGACATTAATGAAAAACTGTTTTTT.

This clone has just one count. The genes are TRBV5-4 and TRBJ1-2; TRBD1 matches 10 bases. There are 13 residues in the CDR3. Germline V CDR1 and CDR2: SGHNT, YYREEE (reference sequence). With 4 bases clipped from V and 6 bases from J, the junction kept 3 bases outside the gene matches. CDR3 region: CASSGQGVDGYTF. The CDR3 region has the DNA TGTGCCAGCAGCGGACAGGGGGTAGATGGCTACACCTTC.

The rearrangement uses TRBV7-8 and TRBJ1-2; D not resolved. The germline V gene has CDR1 SGHVS and CDR2 FQNEAQ. The CDR3 runs 16 residues. Trimming took off 5 bases at V and 4 bases at J, with 20 bases between the two ends. DNA of the CDR3: TGTGCCAGCAGCCCACTTCGTTTCGTGTTGGGCTATGGCTACACCTTC. Its translation: CASSPLRFVLGYGYTF.